The 8 T cell receptor beta chains below come from one sample, sequenced in a study of CD8 T cells in ankylosing spondylitis. Study-level findings and limits: Seven to nine highly homologous variants formed a TCR beta motif that appeared characteristic of ankylosing spondylitis blood.

Which antigens these TCRs recognize remains unknown. TCRdb fed the 5' RACE reads into MiXCR, producing one record per CDR3 protein. The table records fewer than 550,000 distinct CDR3 sequences, 5.3% of them present only once. The sequencing sample was made of blood, either unsorted or a sorted T cell fraction (not recorded which). The receptor source for this set is a male donor with ankylosing spondylitis.

This clonotype was seen more than once but under ten times. This rearrangement joins TRBV11-2 to TRBJ2-7, with 9 bases fitting TRBD1. There are 16 residues in the CDR3. V lost 4 bases to trimming and J lost 3 bases; unmatched junction nucleotides: 10. Germline assignment: CDR1 SGHAT and CDR2 FQNNGV. CDR3 DNA: TGTGCCAGCAGCTGGACACCGGACAGGGGTTTCTACGAGCAGTACTTC. Translating gives CASSWTPDRGFYEQYF.

For this clonotype: The junction and the germline gene differ at one end; a read error may be behind it. J is TRBJ1-2 and V is TRBV4-1, with D possibly TRBD1 on 6 matching bases. CDR3 size: 13 residues. Germline assignment: CDR1 MGHRA and CDR2 YSYEKL. The chain's CDR3 is CARGLGGDYGYTF. The CDR3 DNA reads TGTGCCAGGGGCCTAGGGGGTGATTATGGCTACACCTTC.

This clonotype appeared many times. The V and J genes are TRBV5-1 and TRBJ2-7; no clear D gene. V was cut by 0 bases and J by 3 bases, with 10 bases left in between. CDR1 SGHRS and CDR2 YFSETQ come from the germline V gene. CDR3 length equals 14 residues. CDR3 coding DNA: TGCGCCAGCAGCTTGGATCGCTACCGCTACGAGCAGTACTTC. It is translated as CASSLDRYRYEQYF.

This clonotype was detected ten times or more. The chain is built from TRBV24-1 and TRBJ2-3; D not certain. CDR3 length: 15 amino acids. Per germline, CDR1 KGHDR and CDR2 SFDVKD. Deletions cut 3 bases from V and 4 bases from J, with 13 bases between. The DNA for the CDR3 is TGTGCCACCAGTGATCGCCCGGCTAGGTCAGATACGCAGTATTTT. Translation: CATSDRPARSDTQYF.

With regard to this clonotype: A much more abundant neighbour one base away suggests this may be a read error. This chain connects TRBV7-2 to TRBJ1-1; D not resolved. Between the trimmed V and J ends, which lost 2 bases and 0 bases, there was a span of 7 bases. The CDR3 covers 14 residues. Germline V CDR1 and CDR2: SGHTA, FQGNSA. The CDR3 DNA reads TGTGCCAGCAGCTTAAACTGGCTGAACACTGAAGCTTTCTTT. The encoded protein is CASSLNWLNTEAFF.

This clonotype has ten or more counts. The chain uses TRBV5-6 and TRBJ1-5, with no clear D. The V and J ends lost 2 bases and 7 bases respectively, with 7 bases between them. The CDR3 sequence is 12 residues long. Germline V gene sequence: CDR1 SGHDT, CDR2 YYEEEE. The CDR3 coding sequence is TGTGCCAGCAGCTTTATAGACCAGCCCCAGCATTTT. It specifies CASSFIDQPQHF.

This clonotype has a handful of counts. The rearrangement uses TRBV29-1 and TRBJ2-7; maybe TRBD1 (6 bases). Germline lookup yields CDR1 SQVTM and CDR2 ANQGSEA. The CDR3 is 13 amino acids. V was pared by 4 bases and J by 7 bases, with 17 bases between. This chain's CDR3 is CSVAVGGREEQYF. CDR3 coding DNA: TGCAGCGTTGCTGTAGGGGGACGAGAAGAGCAGTACTTC.

This clonotype was seen at least ten times. V gene TRBV9 combines with J gene TRBJ2-1; D call uncertain. The ends were cut back, 2 bases at V and 3 bases at J, with 9 bases in the middle. The CDR3 is made up of 14 amino acids. CDR1 SGDLS and CDR2 YYNGEE come from the germline V gene. CDR3 nucleotides: TGTGCCAGCAGCGTCGGCGGCCTCTACAATGAGCAGTTCTTC. As protein: CASSVGGLYNEQFF. Looking up the rest from reference TRBV9 and TRBJ2-1 gives the full variable domain: DSGVTQTPKHLITATGQRVTLRCSPRSGDLSVYWYQQSLDQGLQFLIQYYNGEERAKGNILERFSAQQFPDLHSELNLSSLELGDSALYFCASSVGGLYNEQFFGPGTRLTVL.